The 20 T cell receptor beta chains in this list originate from one sample, sequenced in a study of T cells in localized non-small cell lung cancer. Assay used: immunoSEQ multiplex PCR; TCRdb lists only in-frame clones, some missing. This sample carries tens of thousands of clones, about 90% of them seen once, and the ten largest clones take less than 3.5%. Here the sequenced sample was peripheral blood, taken before any cancer treatment. The receptors stem from a woman aged 35 to 75 with stage I lung adenocarcinoma.

The V call is TRBV29-1, the J call TRBJ2-7; D perhaps matches TRBD2 (5 bases). This CDR3 spans 14 amino acids. Germline CDR1 reads SQVTM; CDR2 reads ANQGSEA. V lost 4 bases to trimming and J lost 0 bases, with 13 bases between them. In DNA form, the CDR3 reads TGCAGCGTTGGCGGGCGGTTAAGCTCCTACGAGCAGTACTTC. It encodes CSVGGRLSSYEQYF.

The chain carries TRBV7-2 and TRBJ2-1; 10 nucleotides match TRBD2. Germline CDR1 is SGHTA and CDR2 is FQGNSA. The CDR3 has 15 residues. V lost 7 bases, J lost 9 bases, and 12 bases stayed unmatched. CDR3 sequence: CASNKDASGSSEQFF. The CDR3, as DNA: TGTGCCAGCAACAAGGACGCTAGCGGGAGTAGTGAGCAGTTCTTC.

The gene calls are TRBV27 and TRBJ2-1; D is possibly TRBD1 (6 bases). The CDR3 loop spans 15 amino acids. V lost 5 bases to trimming and J lost 5 bases, with 16 bases between them. CDR1 and CDR2 from the germline V gene are MNHEY and SMNVEV (reference sequence). Here the CDR3 reads CASSQGSFTNNEQFF. The DNA for the CDR3 is TGTGCCAGCAGTCAGGGGAGTTTCACAAACAATGAGCAGTTCTTC.

The V call is TRBV5-1, the J call TRBJ1-2; D gene uncertain. The V gene lost 4 bases and the J gene lost 4 bases, with 11 bases spanning the gap. Per germline, CDR1 SGHRS and CDR2 YFSETQ. The CDR3 sequence is 13 residues long. The CDR3 region has the DNA TGCGCCAGCAGCCCTGAACAGACCTATGGCTACACCTTC. It codes for CASSPEQTYGYTF. Combining the CDR3 with reference TRBV5-1 and TRBJ1-2 gives the whole variable domain KAGVTQTPRYLIKTRGQQVTLSCSPISGHRSVSWYQQTPGQGLQFLFEYFSETQRNKGNFPGRFSGRQFSNSRSEMNVSTLELGDSALYLCASSPEQTYGYTFGSGTRLTVV.

The genes are TRBV6-4 and TRBJ2-3; TRBD2 is a possible D gene (5 bases). CDR1 is MRHNA and CDR2 is SNTAGT in the germline V gene. With 2 bases removed from V and 1 base from J, the gap between germline ends came to 13 bases. This CDR3 region has 16 residues. The DNA of the CDR3 is TGTGCCAGCAGTGACAGTGGCGGTAGCGGCACAGATACGCAGTATTTT. Translation gives CASSDSGGSGTDTQYF.

The genes are TRBV7-2 and TRBJ1-5; D is unclear. The CDR3 is made up of 13 amino acids. Trimming left V 4 bases short and J 5 bases short, with 9 bases between. Germline V gene lookup returns CDR1 SGHTA and CDR2 FQGNSA. CDR3: CASSSQTDQPQHF. DNA of the CDR3: TGTGCCAGCAGCTCCCAGACTGATCAGCCCCAGCATTTT.

This clone appeared a single time. The genes are TRBV10-1 and TRBJ2-7; D not certain. The V gene's germline CDR1 is WNHNN and CDR2 SYGVQD (reference sequence). The V gene lost 11 bases and the J gene lost 4 bases, with 12 bases spanning the gap. The CDR3 covers 11 residues. CDR3 nucleotides: TGCGCCGGCCAGCCCCAGTACGAGCAGTACTTC. It encodes CAGQPQYEQYF.

The chain is built from TRBV19 and TRBJ2-1, with 10 bases fitting TRBD1. Germline CDR1 reads LNHDA; CDR2 reads SQIVND (reference sequence). V shed 6 bases, J shed 7 bases, and the junction held 6 bases outside the gene matches. The length of the CDR3 is 14 residues. CDR3 in amino acids: CASSRDRGGNEQFF. The CDR3 DNA reads as TGTGCCAGTAGCCGGGACAGGGGAGGTAATGAGCAGTTCTTC.

The V call is TRBV10-3, the J call TRBJ2-7; 10 nucleotides line up with TRBD1. Germline V gene data show CDR1 as ENHRY and CDR2 as SYGVKD. The CDR3 length is 16 residues. After removal of 11 bases from V and 2 bases from J, the junction contained 15 bases not matched to a gene. The CDR3, as DNA: TGTGCCGTTTACCCGGGGGCGGGACAGGGGACCTACGAGCAGTACTTC. It encodes CAVYPGAGQGTYEQYF.

The J gene is TRBJ1-4, the V gene TRBV6-6, with D possibly matching TRBD1 (5 bases). CDR3 size: 16 residues. Germline V gene data show CDR1 as MNHNY and CDR2 as SVGAGI (reference sequence). Trimming shortened V by 4 bases and J by 1 base, and 13 bases separated the two germline ends. The CDR3 bases are TGTGCCAGCAGTTCCCCCGTAGGGGTAACTAATGAAAAACTGTTTTTT. It yields the protein CASSSPVGVTNEKLFF.

This rearrangement joins TRBV9 to TRBJ1-1; the D is unclear. This CDR3 comprises 13 residues. Germline assignment: CDR1 SGDLS and CDR2 YYNGEE. V was pared by 0 bases and J by 0 bases, with 3 bases between. CDR3 DNA sequence: TGTGCCAGCAGCGTAGAGCTGAACACTGAAGCTTTCTTT. It encodes CASSVELNTEAFF.

V gene TRBV28 combines with J gene TRBJ1-6; D is undetermined. V was clipped by 2 bases and J by 7 bases, with 15 bases between them. The V gene's germline CDR1 is MDHEN and CDR2 SYDVKM. This CDR3 region has 16 residues. Written as DNA, the CDR3 is TGTGCCAGCAGTTTAAGTCCGCGTACGGCCAATTCACCCCTCCACTTT. It encodes CASSLSPRTANSPLHF.

The genes are TRBV30 and TRBJ2-7, with D possibly being TRBD1 (5 bases). The germline V and J ends were trimmed by 0 bases and 2 bases, with 11 bases remaining between them. Germline V gene lookup returns CDR1 GTSNPN and CDR2 SVGIG (reference sequence). The CDR3 has 14 amino acids. The CDR3, as DNA: TGTGCCTGGAGTGTACAGGTCGGTACCTACGAGCAGTACTTC. Translated: CAWSVQVGTYEQYF.

This sequence joins TRBV28 and TRBJ2-3; 7 bases are a match to TRBD2. The CDR3 length is 15 residues. The germline V gene has CDR1 MDHEN and CDR2 SYDVKM. J lost 2 bases, V lost 6 bases, and 8 bases had no gene match. This CDR3 is CASSPPGGVTDTQYF. The CDR3 DNA reads as TGTGCCAGCAGCCCCCCGGGGGGAGTCACAGATACGCAGTATTTT. Together with reference TRBV28 and TRBJ2-3, the CDR3 gives the full variable domain: DVKVTQSSRYLVKRTGEKVFLECVQDMDHENMFWYRQDPGLGLRLIYFSYDVKMKEKGDIPEGYSVSREKKERFSLILESASTNQTSMYLCASSPPGGVTDTQYFGPGTRLTVL.

This sequence joins TRBV5-1 and TRBJ1-1; 10 bases fit TRBD1. Germline CDR1 SGHRS, CDR2 YFSETQ. The trim removed 5 bases at V and 5 bases at J, leaving 6 bases unmatched. This CDR3 spans 14 amino acids. The DNA for the CDR3 is TGCGCCAGCAGTTACCGGGACAGGGGTACTGAAGCTTTCTTT. This codes for CASSYRDRGTEAFF. Supplemented by reference TRBV5-1 and TRBJ1-1, the full variable domain reads KAGVTQTPRYLIKTRGQQVTLSCSPISGHRSVSWYQQTPGQGLQFLFEYFSETQRNKGNFPGRFSGRQFSNSRSEMNVSTLELGDSALYLCASSYRDRGTEAFFGQGTRLTVV.

The rearrangement uses TRBV6-6 and TRBJ1-4; D not resolved. V lost 5 bases, J lost 7 bases, and 17 bases lay in between. Germline lookup yields CDR1 MNHNY and CDR2 SVGAGI (reference sequence). This CDR3 is 15 amino acids long. CDR3 bases: TGTGCCAGCAGTGGAAGGGATCATTGGACTGAAAAACTGTTTTTT. Amino acids: CASSGRDHWTEKLFF.

V is TRBV5-8 and J is TRBJ2-7; unclear D gene. V lost 0 bases and J 2 bases, leaving 6 bases between the germline ends. Germline V gene lookup returns CDR1 SGHTS and CDR2 YDEGEE. The CDR3 sequence is 13 residues long. The CDR3 coding sequence is TGTGCCAGCAGCTTGGAGGGAACCTACGAGCAGTACTTC. It encodes CASSLEGTYEQYF. Filled out from reference TRBV5-8 and TRBJ2-7, the complete variable domain reads EAGVTQSPTHLIKTRGQQATLRCSPISGHTSVYWYQQALGLGLQFLLWYDEGEERNRGNFPPRFSGRQFPNYSSELNVNALELEDSALYLCASSLEGTYEQYFGPGTRLTVT.

The V call is TRBV28, the J call TRBJ2-5; possible D gene TRBD2, 5 bases. CDR1 is MDHEN, CDR2 SYDVKM, per germline. V lost 8 bases and J lost 4, with 17 bases in between. The CDR3 is 14 residues long. This chain's CDR3 is CASCASRSIETQYF. The CDR3 nucleotides are TGTGCCAGCTGCGCTAGCAGGTCTATAGAGACCCAGTACTTC.

The chain employs TRBV28 and TRBJ2-5, with a possible D match to TRBD1 (6 bases). Germline CDR1 is MDHEN and CDR2 is SYDVKM. The CDR3 is made up of 14 amino acids. V was pared by 7 bases and J by 2 bases, with 14 bases between. CDR3 protein: CASNEGGQQETQYF. In DNA form, the CDR3 reads TGTGCCAGCAACGAAGGGGGACAACAAGAGACCCAGTACTTC.

This clone was seen only once. The sample holds other DNA sequences that translate to the same CDR3. The rearrangement joins TRBV2 to TRBJ1-1; TRBD1 is a possible D gene (5 bases). Trimming removed 6 bases at V and 4 bases at J, with 15 bases between. Germline values: CDR1 SNHLY, CDR2 FYNNEI. The CDR3 contains 14 residues. The CDR3 nucleotides are TGTGCCAGCAGGGGGGGGACGGGAGGCACTGAAGCTTTCTTT. This gives the protein CASRGGTGGTEAFF.